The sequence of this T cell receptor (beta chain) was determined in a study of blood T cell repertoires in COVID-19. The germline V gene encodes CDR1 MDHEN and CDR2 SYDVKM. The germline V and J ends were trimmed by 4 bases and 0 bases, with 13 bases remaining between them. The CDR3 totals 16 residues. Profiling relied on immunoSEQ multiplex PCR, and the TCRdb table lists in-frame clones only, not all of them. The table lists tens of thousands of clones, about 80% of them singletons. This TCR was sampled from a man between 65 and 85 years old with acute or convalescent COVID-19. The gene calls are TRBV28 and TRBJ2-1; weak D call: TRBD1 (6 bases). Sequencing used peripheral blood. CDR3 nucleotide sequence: TGTGCCAGCAGTTCCTTATCCAGGGGCTCCTACAATGAGCAGTTCTTC. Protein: CASSSLSRGSYNEQFF.